This TCR beta chain was sequenced in a study of T-cell memory formation after mild COVID-19. The overall study: TCR clusters largely stayed donor specific.

This clonotype has a handful of counts. Its antigen is as yet unknown. Study-wide results and limits: Clones that contracted from day 15 to 85 had balanced CD4/CD8; later expanders were CD4+ biased. Within pre-infection memory, some responding clones were found, suggesting cross-reactive memory joined.

The V and J ends lost 4 bases and 6 bases respectively, with 12 bases between them. Per the germline V gene, CDR1 is KGHDR and CDR2 is SFDVKD. The CDR3 extends over 13 amino acids. 5'RACE, which relied on constant-segment primers, yielded TCR alpha and TCR beta cDNA libraries carrying sample barcodes and UMIs. From the 5' RACE reads, TCRdb called clonotypes with MiXCR, one entry per CDR3 protein. Here the sample spans hundreds of thousands of distinct CDR3 sequences, more than 20% being singletons. The material sequenced was PBMCs or a T cell subset sorted from them (not recorded which). V is TRBV24-1 and J is TRBJ2-7; D uncertain. The TCR comes from an adult woman who had mild COVID-19 (a few samples of this study predate the infection). Cell type and time point are not known. The CDR3 spells CATSDPTLSEQYF. CDR3 coding DNA: TGTGCCACCAGTGACCCCACCCTTTCCGAGCAGTACTTC.